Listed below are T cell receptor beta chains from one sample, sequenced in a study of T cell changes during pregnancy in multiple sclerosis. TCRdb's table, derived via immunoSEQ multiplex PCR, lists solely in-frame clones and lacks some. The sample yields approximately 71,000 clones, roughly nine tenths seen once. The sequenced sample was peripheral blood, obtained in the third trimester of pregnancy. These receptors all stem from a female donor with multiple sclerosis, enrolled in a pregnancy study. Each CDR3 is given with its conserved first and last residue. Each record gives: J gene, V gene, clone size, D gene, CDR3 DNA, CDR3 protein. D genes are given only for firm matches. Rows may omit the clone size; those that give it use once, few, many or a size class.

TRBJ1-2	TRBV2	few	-	TGTGCCAGCGGCAAACCCGCGAGGGACTATGGCTACACCTTC	CASGKPARDYGYTF
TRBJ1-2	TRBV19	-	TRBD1	TGTGCCAGTAGTACCCGGACAGGGGGAAAAAGGGATGGCTACACCTTC	CASSTRTGGKRDGYTF
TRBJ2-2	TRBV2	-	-	TGTGCCAGCAGTAGGGAAGCGGACACCGGGGAGCTGTTTTTT	CASSREADTGELFF
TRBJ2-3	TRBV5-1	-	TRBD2	TGCGCCAGCAGCTTGGCGGCTAGCGGGAAAATAAATTCGGGGTATTTT	CASSLAASGKINSGYF
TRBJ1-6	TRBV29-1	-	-	TGCAGCGTTGGAGGAGGGGAGGATAATTCACCCCTCCACTTT	CSVGGGEDNSPLHF
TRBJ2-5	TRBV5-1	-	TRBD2	TGCGCCAGCAGCCCCCAGACTAGCGGGAGCTGGGAGACCCAGTACTTC	CASSPQTSGSWETQYF
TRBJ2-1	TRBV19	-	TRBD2	TGTGCCAGTAGGACCACTAGCGGGAGCGGCAATGAGCAGTTCTTC	CASRTTSGSGNEQFF
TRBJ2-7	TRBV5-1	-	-	TGCGCCAGCAGCTTGGAGAGCTCCTACGAGCAGTACTTC	CASSLESSYEQYF
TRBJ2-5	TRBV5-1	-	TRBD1	TGCGCCAGCAGCGCAGCGACGGACAGGGGTCAGTACTTC	CASSAATDRGQYF
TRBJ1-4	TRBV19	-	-	TGTGCCAGTAGTATAGACAGGTGGAATGAAAAACTGTTTTTT	CASSIDRWNEKLFF
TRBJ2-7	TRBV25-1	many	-	TGTGCCAGCAGTCTACTACTCGGCCTGGACGAGCAGTACTTC	CASSLLLGLDEQYF
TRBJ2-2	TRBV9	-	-	TGTGCCAGCAGCGTAGCCCCGGGCGGGGAGCTGTTTTTT	CASSVAPGGELFF
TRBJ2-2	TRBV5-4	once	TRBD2	TGTGCCAGCAGCTGGGGACTAGCCACCGGGGAGCTGTTTTTT	CASSWGLATGELFF
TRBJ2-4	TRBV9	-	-	TGTGCCAGCAGCGTTGCCGGTATTGGAAACATTCAGTACTTC	CASSVAGIGNIQYF
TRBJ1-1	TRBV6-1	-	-	TGTGCCAGCATTCCGCCTGGGGGGGGCGGGCCTGAAGCTTTCTTT	CASIPPGGGGPEAFF
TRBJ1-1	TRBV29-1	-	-	TGCAGCGTTAGGGCGGGGGACATGAACACTGAAGCTTTCTTT	CSVRAGDMNTEAFF
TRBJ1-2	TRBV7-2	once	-	TGTGCCAGCAGCCCCCTGATAGGCAGGGCATATAGTGGCTACACCTTC	CASSPLIGRAYSGYTF